This T cell receptor (beta chain) was identified in a study of beta chain features in type 1 diabetes. V lost 10 bases to trimming and J lost 11 bases, with 24 bases between them. Germline CDR1 and CDR2: LNHDA and SQIVND (reference sequence). CDR3 size: 13 residues. The study reverse transcribed the entire isolated RNA, so it sequenced expressed TCRB transcripts. The repertoire was sequenced with immunoSEQ multiplex PCR; TCRdb's copy has only in-frame clones and lacks some. Among over 350,000 clones, about 15% were seen once, and the ten largest hold 0.019%. Study outcomes and limitations: PCR might preferentially amplify shorter templates, equally in patients and controls.

There are a few counts of this clone. Its antigen is still unknown. The sequence derives from a woman between 18 and 29 years old in good health. The chain is built from TRBV19 and TRBJ2-7; maybe TRBD1 (5 bases). The sequenced sample consisted of naive CD4+ T cells from blood. CDR3 bases: TGTGCCAAGACCCTGGGGCGGCACACGATCGAGTACTTC. As protein: CAKTLGRHTIEYF.